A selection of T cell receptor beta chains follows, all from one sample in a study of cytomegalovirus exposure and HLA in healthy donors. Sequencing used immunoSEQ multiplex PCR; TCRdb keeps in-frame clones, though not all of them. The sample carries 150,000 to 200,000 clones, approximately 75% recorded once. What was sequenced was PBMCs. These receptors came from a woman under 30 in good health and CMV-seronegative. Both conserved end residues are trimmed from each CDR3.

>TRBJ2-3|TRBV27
ASSYGFTDTQY
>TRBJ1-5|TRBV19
ASSISAGQQPQH
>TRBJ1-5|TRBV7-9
ASSPLGGQPQH
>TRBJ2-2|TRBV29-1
SVYEGPGELF
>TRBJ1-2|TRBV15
ATSRDRGGYGYT
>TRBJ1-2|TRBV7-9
ASSYAWTTRGYT
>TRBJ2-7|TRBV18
ASSPFERGSEQY
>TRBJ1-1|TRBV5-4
ASRGVGGNTEAF
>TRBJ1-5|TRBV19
ASSIQGASNQPQH
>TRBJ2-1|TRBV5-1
ASSLGSLDNEQF
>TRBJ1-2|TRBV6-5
ASSYSRTYNYGYT
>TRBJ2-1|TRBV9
ASSVDPTSLF
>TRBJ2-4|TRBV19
ASSMQGQGGIQY
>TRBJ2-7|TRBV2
ASTGQSGWYEQY
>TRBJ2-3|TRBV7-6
ASSGGALRDTQY
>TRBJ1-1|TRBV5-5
ASSLIPNSFYTEAF
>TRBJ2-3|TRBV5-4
ASSLDPGSGFTDTQY
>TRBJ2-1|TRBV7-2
ASSLEGGREVQF
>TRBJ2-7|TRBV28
ASSNDRYEQY
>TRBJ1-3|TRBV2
ASSEEQSSGNTIY
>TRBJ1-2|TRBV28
ASRSITDNGYT
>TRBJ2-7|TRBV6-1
ASRSGQQLTYEQY
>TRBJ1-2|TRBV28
ASSWTGSYGYT
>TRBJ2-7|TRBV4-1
ASSQPGQGLYEQY
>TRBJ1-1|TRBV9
ASSPRGGGDEAF
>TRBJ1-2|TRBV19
ASSQTGTWDYGYT
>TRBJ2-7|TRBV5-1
ASSLGTGERLY
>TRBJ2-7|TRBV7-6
ASSLTGGSSPYEQY
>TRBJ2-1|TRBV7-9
ASSPRLADDGNEQF
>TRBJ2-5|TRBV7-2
ASSLQETQY
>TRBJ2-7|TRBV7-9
SSRGGIGEQY
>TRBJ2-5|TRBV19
ASNRGQGFQETQY
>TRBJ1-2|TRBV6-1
ASSQTERQGYT
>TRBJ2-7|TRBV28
ASSPASAGRSYEQY
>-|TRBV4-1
ASRRQGAYEQY
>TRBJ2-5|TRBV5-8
ASSSGGGQETQY
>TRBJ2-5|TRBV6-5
ASSYHTGEGETQY
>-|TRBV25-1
ASSDLYEQY
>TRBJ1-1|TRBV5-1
ASSPGQTNTEAF
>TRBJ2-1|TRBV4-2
ASNQVAGGSYNEQF
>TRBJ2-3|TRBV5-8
ASSPGTSGVTDTQY
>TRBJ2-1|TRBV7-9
ASSLVPLRDGLTYNEQF
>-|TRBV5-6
ASRQGANPTYEQY
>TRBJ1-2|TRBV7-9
ASSYGQNYGYT
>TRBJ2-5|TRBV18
ASSRRTGNQETQY
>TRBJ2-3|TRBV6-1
ASSELQGFLSDTQY
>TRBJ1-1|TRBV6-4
ASSADPGGTEAF
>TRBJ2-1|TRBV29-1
SVVQIYNEQF
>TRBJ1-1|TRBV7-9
ASSQPYDRRNTEAF
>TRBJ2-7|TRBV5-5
ASSLGGTGQFYEQY
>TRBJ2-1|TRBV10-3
AISARIRDNEQF
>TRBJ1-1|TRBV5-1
ASSLVGQNTEAF
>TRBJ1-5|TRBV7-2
ASSLAQHQPQH
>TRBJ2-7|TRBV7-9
ASSPPVIWSIAYWEQY
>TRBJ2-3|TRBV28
ASSVSGSPTDTQY
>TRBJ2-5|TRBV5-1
ASSLSDQETQY
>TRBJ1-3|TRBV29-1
SVPSGNTIY
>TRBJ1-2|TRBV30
AWTRDRGYYGYT
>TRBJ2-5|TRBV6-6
ASSYPGQLKETQY